This T cell receptor (beta chain) came from a study of blood T cell repertoires in COVID-19. Produced via immunoSEQ multiplex PCR; TCRdb's table is partial and in-frame only. The sample lists 25,000 to 35,000 clones, approximately 84% occurring once. CDR3 length equals 16 residues. The ends lost 3 bases at V and 2 bases at J; junction bases unmatched: 9. Germline V lookup: CDR1 DFQATT, CDR2 SNEGSKA (reference sequence). The chain couples TRBV20-1 to TRBJ2-3; the match to TRBD2 covers 9 bases. The sample was peripheral blood. This receptor was taken from a woman in her sixties with acute or convalescent COVID-19. DNA for the CDR3: TGCAGTGCTAGTGGGCTAGCGGGGAGATACACAGATACGCAGTATTTT. This encodes CSASGLAGRYTDTQYF.